Sequencing of this TCR beta chain was carried out in a study of blood T cell repertoires in COVID-19. Measured with immunoSEQ multiplex PCR; TCRdb has only the in-frame clones, and not every one. In the table there are under 250,000 clones, around 80% of which are singletons. Sequenced input: peripheral blood. This clonotype was sampled from a woman between 40 and 55 years old with acute or convalescent COVID-19.

The CDR3 sequence is CASSSRGVTEQFF. The CDR3 DNA follows: TGCGCCAGCAGCTCCCGAGGTGTAACTGAGCAGTTCTTC. The gene calls are TRBV5-1 and TRBJ2-1, with no clear D. Trimming took 3 bases from V and 9 from J, leaving 13 bases between them. The germline V gene has CDR1 SGHRS and CDR2 YFSETQ. CDR3 length equals 13 residues.